Shown below are 9 T cell receptor beta chains from a single sample sequenced in a study of T cells expressing NK-cell markers. TCRdb processed the 5' RACE reads again and assigns one entry to each CDR3 protein, with no DNA. This sample contains 300,000 to 450,000 distinct CDR3 sequences. Sequencing was done on a sample of blood T cells: a sorted CD56 or NKG2C T cell subset, CD4+ or CD8+ T cells, or bulk PBMC T cells (not recorded which). All receptors derive from a man aged 18-75 years in good health.

The genes are TRBV5-1 and TRBJ2-3. The CDR3 runs to 12 residues. Germline lookup yields CDR1 SGHRS and CDR2 YFSETQ. CDR3 in amino acids: CASRLGADTQYF. The full variable domain, rest sourced from reference TRBV5-1 and TRBJ2-3, is KAGVTQTPRYLIKTRGQQVTLSCSPISGHRSVSWYQQTPGQGLQFLFEYFSETQRNKGNFPGRFSGRQFSNSRSEMNVSTLELGDSALYLCASRLGADTQYFGPGTRLTVL.

The rearrangement joins TRBV11-3 to TRBJ2-1; TCRdb's D gene call, TRBD1, goes unchecked for lack of DNA. The CDR3 is 15 amino acids. Germline V gives CDR1 SGHNT, CDR2 YENEEA. The CDR3 region is CASSLGGTGNNEQFF.

The rearrangement uses TRBV5-5 and TRBJ2-1; as DNA is missing, the TRBD1 call by TCRdb cannot be tested. This CDR3 spans 15 amino acids. Germline V CDR1 and CDR2: SGHKS, YYEKEE (reference sequence). The chain's CDR3 is CASSLVNLGRNEQFF.

The chain uses TRBV25-1 and TRBJ2-2; TCRdb proposes TRBD1, but this gene call is untestable without DNA. From germline, CDR1 is MGHDK and CDR2 SYGVNS. The CDR3 is 16 amino acids. CDR3 sequence: CASLTVRQGVTGELFF.

The CDR3 sequence: CASSSSDSTNEKLFF. The chain combines TRBV5-1 with TRBJ1-4. CDR1 is SGHRS, CDR2 YFSETQ, per germline. The CDR3 runs to 15 residues.

The rearrangement joins TRBV7-9 to TRBJ2-2; without DNA, the TCRdb call of TRBD1 cannot be checked. The CDR3 contains 16 residues. Germline V lookup: CDR1 SEHNR, CDR2 FQNEAQ (reference sequence). The CDR3 sequence is CASSFTWTGSTGELFF.

This rearrangement joins TRBV11-2 to TRBJ2-7; TCRdb selects TRBD2, and the lack of DNA leaves this call unchecked. This CDR3 contains 18 residues. The V gene's germline CDR1 is SGHAT and CDR2 FQNNGV. The CDR3: CASSYTSGGPSFSYEQYF.

V is TRBV20-1 and J is TRBJ1-5; no DNA is available, so the TRBD1 call from TCRdb remains unchecked. The CDR3 sequence is 16 residues long. Germline V gives CDR1 DFQATT, CDR2 SNEGSKA (reference sequence). The chain's CDR3 is CSARPDREEGNQPQHF.

The rearrangement joins TRBV11-1 to TRBJ2-3; lacking DNA, the TRBD1 call made by TCRdb goes unchecked. CDR3 length equals 14 residues. Looked up from germline, CDR1 is SGHAT and CDR2 is FQDESV (reference sequence). CDR3 loop: CASSPGQDTDTQYF.